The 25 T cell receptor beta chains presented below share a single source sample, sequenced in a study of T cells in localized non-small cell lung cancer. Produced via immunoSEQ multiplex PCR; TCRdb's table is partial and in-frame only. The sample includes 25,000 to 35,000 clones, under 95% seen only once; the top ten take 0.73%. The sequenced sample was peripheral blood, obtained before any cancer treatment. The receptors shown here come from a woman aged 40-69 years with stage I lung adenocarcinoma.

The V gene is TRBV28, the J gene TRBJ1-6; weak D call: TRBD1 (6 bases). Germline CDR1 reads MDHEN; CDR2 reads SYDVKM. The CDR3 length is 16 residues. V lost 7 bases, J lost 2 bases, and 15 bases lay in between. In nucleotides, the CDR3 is TGTGCCAGCAAAAGGGCCGGGACAACCTATAATTCACCCCTCCACTTT. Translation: CASKRAGTTYNSPLHF.

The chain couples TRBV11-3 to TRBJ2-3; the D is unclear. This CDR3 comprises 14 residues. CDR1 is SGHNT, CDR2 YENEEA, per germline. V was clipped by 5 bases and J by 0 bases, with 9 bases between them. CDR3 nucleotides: TGTGCCAGCAGCGTCGGACGGAGCACAGATACGCAGTATTTT. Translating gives CASSVGRSTDTQYF.

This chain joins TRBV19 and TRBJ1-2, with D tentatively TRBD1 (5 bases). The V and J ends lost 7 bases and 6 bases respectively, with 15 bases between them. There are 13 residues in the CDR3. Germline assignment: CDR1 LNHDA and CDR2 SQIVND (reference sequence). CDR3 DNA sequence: TGTGCCAGTAACAGGACTAGGGAGCATGGCTACACCTTC. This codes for CASNRTREHGYTF.

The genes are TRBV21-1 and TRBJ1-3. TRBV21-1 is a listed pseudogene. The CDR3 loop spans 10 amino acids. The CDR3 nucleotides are TGTGCCAGCAGCAAACGCACCATATATTTT. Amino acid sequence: CASSKRTIYF.

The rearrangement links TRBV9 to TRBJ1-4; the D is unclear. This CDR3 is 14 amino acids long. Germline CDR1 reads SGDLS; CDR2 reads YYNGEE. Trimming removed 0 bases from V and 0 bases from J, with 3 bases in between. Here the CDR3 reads CASSVVPTNEKLFF. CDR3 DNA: TGTGCCAGCAGCGTAGTCCCAACTAATGAAAAACTGTTTTTT.

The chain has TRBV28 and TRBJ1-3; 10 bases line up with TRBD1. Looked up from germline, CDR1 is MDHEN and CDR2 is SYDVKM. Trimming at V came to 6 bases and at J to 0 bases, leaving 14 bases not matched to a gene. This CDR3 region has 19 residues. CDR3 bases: TGTGCCAGCAGGGGGTTATCCTTGCGGACAGGGGGCTCTGGAAACACCATATATTTT. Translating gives CASRGLSLRTGGSGNTIYF.

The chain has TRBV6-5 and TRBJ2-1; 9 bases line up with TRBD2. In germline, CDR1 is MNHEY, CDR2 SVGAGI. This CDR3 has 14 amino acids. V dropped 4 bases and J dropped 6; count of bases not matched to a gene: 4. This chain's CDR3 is CASSSNSGGNEQFF. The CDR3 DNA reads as TGTGCCAGCAGTTCGAATAGCGGGGGCAATGAGCAGTTCTTC.

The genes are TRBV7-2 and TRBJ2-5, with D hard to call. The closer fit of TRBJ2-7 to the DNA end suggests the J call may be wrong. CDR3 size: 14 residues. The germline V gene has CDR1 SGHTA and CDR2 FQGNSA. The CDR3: CASSLRDFSYEQYF. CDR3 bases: TGTGCCAGCAGCCTCAGAGATTTCTCCTACGAGCAGTACTTC.

CDR3 in amino acids: CASSLSSDSLGGYTF. CDR3 in DNA: TGTGCCAGCAGTCTGAGTTCAGATTCGTTGGGGGGCTACACCTTC. V gene TRBV27 combines with J gene TRBJ1-2; D is unresolved. Trimming stripped 5 bases from V and 8 bases from J, with 21 bases between. Germline values: CDR1 MNHEY, CDR2 SMNVEV (reference sequence). This CDR3 has 15 amino acids.

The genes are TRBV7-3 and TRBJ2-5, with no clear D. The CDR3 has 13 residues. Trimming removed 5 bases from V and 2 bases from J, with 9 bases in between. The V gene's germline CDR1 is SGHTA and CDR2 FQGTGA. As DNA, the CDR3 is TGTGCCAGCAGCCCGACCAAACAAGAGACCCAGTACTTC. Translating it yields CASSPTKQETQYF.

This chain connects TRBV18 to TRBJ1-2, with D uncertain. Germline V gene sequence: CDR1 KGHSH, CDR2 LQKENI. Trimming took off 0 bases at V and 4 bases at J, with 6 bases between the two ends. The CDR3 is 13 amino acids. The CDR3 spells CASSPPSVYGYTF. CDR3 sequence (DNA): TGTGCCAGCTCACCACCGTCCGTCTATGGCTACACCTTC.

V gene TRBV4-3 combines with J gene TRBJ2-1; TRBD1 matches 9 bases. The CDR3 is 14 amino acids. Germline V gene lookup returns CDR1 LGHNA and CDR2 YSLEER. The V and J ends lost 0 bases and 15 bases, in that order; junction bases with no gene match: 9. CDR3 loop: CASSQDPGQGAPFF. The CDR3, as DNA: TGCGCCAGCAGCCAAGACCCGGGACAGGGTGCACCGTTCTTC.

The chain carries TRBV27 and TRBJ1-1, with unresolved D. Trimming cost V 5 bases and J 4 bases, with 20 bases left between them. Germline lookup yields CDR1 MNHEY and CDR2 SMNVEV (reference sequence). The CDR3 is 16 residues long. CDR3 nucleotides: TGTGCCAGCAGTCCCCCTACTGCTGGGTCAGGCACTGAAGCTTTCTTT. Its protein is CASSPPTAGSGTEAFF.

Here the CDR3 reads CASSLLAGYNEQFF. In nucleotides, the CDR3 is TGTGCCAGCAGCTTACTAGCGGGATACAATGAGCAGTTCTTC. The chain carries TRBV7-2 and TRBJ2-1; 9 nucleotides align to TRBD2. The CDR3 runs to 14 residues. V lost 2 bases, J lost 4 bases, and 0 bases stayed unmatched. Germline-derived CDR1 and CDR2 are SGHTA and FQGNSA.

The chain's CDR3 is CASSDDRGPSQGYTF. In DNA, the CDR3 is TGTGCCAGTAGCGATGACAGGGGGCCTTCGCAAGGCTACACCTTC. The V call is TRBV19, the J call TRBJ1-2, with TRBD1 identical over 10 bases. Germline CDR1 and CDR2: LNHDA and SQIVND (reference sequence). The V and J ends lost 6 bases and 8 bases, in that order; junction bases with no gene match: 12. This CDR3 spans 15 amino acids.

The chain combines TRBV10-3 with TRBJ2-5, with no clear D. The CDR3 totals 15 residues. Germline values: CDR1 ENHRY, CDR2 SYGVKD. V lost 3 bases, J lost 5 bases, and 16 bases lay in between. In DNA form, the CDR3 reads TGTGCCATCAGTGATAGACAACCTGGCAAGGAGACCCAGTACTTC. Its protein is CAISDRQPGKETQYF.

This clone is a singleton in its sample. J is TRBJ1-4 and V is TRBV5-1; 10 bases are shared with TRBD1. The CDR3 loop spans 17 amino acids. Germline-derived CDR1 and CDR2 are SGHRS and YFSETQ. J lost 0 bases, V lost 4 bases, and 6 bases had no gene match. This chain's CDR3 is CASSPGQGYTTNEKLFF. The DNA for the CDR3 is TGCGCCAGCAGCCCGGGACAGGGGTATACAACTAATGAAAAACTGTTTTTT.

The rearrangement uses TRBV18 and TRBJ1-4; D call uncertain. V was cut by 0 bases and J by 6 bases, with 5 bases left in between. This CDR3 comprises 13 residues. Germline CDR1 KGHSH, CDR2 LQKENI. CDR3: CASSPPTDEKLFF. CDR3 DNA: TGTGCCAGCTCACCACCGACGGATGAAAAACTGTTTTTT.

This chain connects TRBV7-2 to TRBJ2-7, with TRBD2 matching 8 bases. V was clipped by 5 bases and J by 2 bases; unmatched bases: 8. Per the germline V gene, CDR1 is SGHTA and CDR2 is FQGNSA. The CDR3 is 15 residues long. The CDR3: CASSPTTSAAYEQYF. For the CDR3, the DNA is TGTGCCAGCAGCCCAACGACTAGCGCGGCCTACGAGCAGTACTTC.

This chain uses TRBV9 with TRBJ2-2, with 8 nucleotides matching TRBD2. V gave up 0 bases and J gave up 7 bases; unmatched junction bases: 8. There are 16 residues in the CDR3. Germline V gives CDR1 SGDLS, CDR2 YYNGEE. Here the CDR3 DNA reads TGTGCCAGCAGCGTAGTTTCAGCGGGGGTAAACGGGGAGCTGTTTTTT. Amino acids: CASSVVSAGVNGELFF. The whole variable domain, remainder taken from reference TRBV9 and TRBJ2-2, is DSGVTQTPKHLITATGQRVTLRCSPRSGDLSVYWYQQSLDQGLQFLIQYYNGEERAKGNILERFSAQQFPDLHSELNLSSLELGDSALYFCASSVVSAGVNGELFFGEGSRLTVL.

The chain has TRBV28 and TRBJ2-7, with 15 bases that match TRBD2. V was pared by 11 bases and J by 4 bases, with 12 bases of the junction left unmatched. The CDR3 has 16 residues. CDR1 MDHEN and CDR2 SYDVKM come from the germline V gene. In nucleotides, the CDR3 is TGTGCCTTAACACAAAGGACTAGCGGGGGGGTATACGAGCAGTACTTC. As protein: CALTQRTSGGVYEQYF.

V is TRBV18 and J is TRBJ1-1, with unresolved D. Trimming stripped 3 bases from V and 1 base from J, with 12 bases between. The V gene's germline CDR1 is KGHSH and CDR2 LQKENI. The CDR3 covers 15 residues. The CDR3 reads CASSPIRERNTEAFF. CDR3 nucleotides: TGTGCCAGCTCACCGATCCGGGAGAGGAACACTGAAGCTTTCTTT.

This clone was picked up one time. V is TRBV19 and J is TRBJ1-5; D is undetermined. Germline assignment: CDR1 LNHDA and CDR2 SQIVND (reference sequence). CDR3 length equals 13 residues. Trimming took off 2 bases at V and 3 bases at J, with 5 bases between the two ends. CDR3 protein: CASSISINQPQHF. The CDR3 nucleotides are TGTGCCAGTAGTATATCTATCAATCAGCCCCAGCATTTT.

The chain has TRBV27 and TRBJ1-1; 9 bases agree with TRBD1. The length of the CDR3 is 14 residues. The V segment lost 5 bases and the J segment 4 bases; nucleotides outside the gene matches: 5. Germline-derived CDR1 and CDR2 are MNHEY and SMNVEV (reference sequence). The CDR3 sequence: CASSLRQGGTEAFF. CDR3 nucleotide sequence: TGTGCCAGCAGTCTCCGACAGGGGGGCACTGAAGCTTTCTTT.

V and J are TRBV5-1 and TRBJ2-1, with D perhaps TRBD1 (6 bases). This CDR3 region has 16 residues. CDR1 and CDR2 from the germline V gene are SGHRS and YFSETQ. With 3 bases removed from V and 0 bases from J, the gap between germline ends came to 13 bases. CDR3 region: CASSSRGRDSYNEQFF. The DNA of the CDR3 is TGCGCCAGCAGCTCCAGGGGAAGGGACTCCTACAATGAGCAGTTCTTC.